This T cell receptor (beta chain) was captured by sequencing in a study of cytomegalovirus exposure and HLA in healthy donors. The PCR contained 60 Vbeta and 13 Jbeta primers. The table came from immunoSEQ multiplex PCR; TCRdb's copy has only in-frame clones and leaves some out. The sample shows around 200,000 clones, approximately 79% of them seen only once. Trimming removed 6 bases from V and 4 bases from J; junction bases left unmatched: 4. This CDR3 is 15 amino acids long. Germline CDR1 and CDR2: LGHNA and YSLEER. This sequence originates from a man aged 40-49 years in good health and CMV-seropositive. Sequencing was performed on PBMCs. The gene calls are TRBV4-3 and TRBJ2-2; TRBD2 matches 11 bases. Here the CDR3 reads CASRTSGESTGELFF. CDR3 in DNA: TGCGCCAGCAGGACTAGCGGGGAAAGCACCGGGGAGCTGTTTTTT.